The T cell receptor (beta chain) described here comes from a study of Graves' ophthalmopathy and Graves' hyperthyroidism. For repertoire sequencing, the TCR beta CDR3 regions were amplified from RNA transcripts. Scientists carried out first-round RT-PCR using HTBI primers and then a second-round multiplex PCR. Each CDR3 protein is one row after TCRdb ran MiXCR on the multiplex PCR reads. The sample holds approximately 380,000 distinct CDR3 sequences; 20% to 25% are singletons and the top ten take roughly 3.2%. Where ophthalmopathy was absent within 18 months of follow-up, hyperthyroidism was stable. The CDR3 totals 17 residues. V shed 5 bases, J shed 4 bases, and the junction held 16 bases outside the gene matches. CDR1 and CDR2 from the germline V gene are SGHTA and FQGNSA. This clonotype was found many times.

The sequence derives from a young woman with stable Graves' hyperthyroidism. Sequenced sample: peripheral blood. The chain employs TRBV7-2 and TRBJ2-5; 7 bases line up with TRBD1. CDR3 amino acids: CASSTRIGTAWGETQYF. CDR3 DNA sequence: TGTGCCAGCAGCACCAGGATCGGGACAGCTTGGGGAGAGACCCAGTACTTC.